One sample yielded the 7 T cell receptor beta chains listed below, sequenced in a study of CD8 T cells in ankylosing spondylitis. Whole-study findings and limits: Among TCR beta sequences, a motif of fewer than 10 highly homologous variants appeared characteristic of ankylosing spondylitis blood.

TCRdb redid the calling of the 5' RACE reads with MiXCR, one entry per CDR3 protein. The data show 750,000 to 850,000 distinct CDR3 sequences, with roughly 10% seen just once and roughly 0.51% held by the top ten. These TCRs' antigens remain unknown. Sequencing was performed on blood, either unsorted or a sorted T cell fraction (not recorded which). The receptors come from a male donor with ankylosing spondylitis.

The rearrangement links TRBV5-6 to TRBJ2-1; maybe TRBD2 (5 bases). Germline CDR1 SGHDT, CDR2 YYEEEE. Trimming pared 4 bases from V and 2 bases from J, leaving 19 bases between. The CDR3 has 17 amino acids. The chain's CDR3 is CASSTVRVGKPYNEQFF. The CDR3 DNA is TGTGCCAGCAGCACCGTGAGGGTCGGGAAACCCTACAATGAGCAGTTCTTC. Full variable domain (rest looked up from reference TRBV5-6 and TRBJ2-1): DAGVTQSPTHLIKTRGQQVTLRCSPKSGHDTVSWYQQALGQGPQFIFQYYEEEERQRGNFPDRFSGHQFPNYSSELNVNALLLGDSALYLCASSTVRVGKPYNEQFFGPGTRLTVL.

There are many counts of this clonotype. The chain employs TRBV20-1 and TRBJ2-7, with 8 bases aligning to TRBD1. Germline lookup yields CDR1 DFQATT and CDR2 SNEGSKA (reference sequence). There are 15 residues in the CDR3. J lost 5 bases, V lost 0 bases, and 9 bases had no gene match. The CDR3: CSARDLRQGFNEQYF. The CDR3 coding sequence is TGCAGTGCTAGAGATTTGAGACAGGGGTTCAACGAGCAGTACTTC.

This clonotype occurred many times. This sequence joins TRBV10-3 and TRBJ2-7; D may be TRBD1 or TRBD2 (5 bases each). With 6 bases removed from V and 0 bases from J, the gap between germline ends came to 12 bases. This CDR3 has 14 amino acids. Germline CDR1 and CDR2: ENHRY and SYGVKD. This chain's CDR3 is CAIRAAGSSYEQYF. CDR3 in DNA: TGTGCCATCAGGGCCGCAGGGAGCTCCTACGAGCAGTACTTC.

The table lists this clonotype with a few counts. The chain has TRBV7-2 and TRBJ2-3, with 9 bases aligning to TRBD2. Germline V gene data show CDR1 as SGHTA and CDR2 as FQGNSA. J was trimmed by 7 bases and V by 2 bases; bases with no gene match: 10. CDR3 length: 16 residues. CDR3 DNA: TGTGCCAGCAGCTTATTAGGCGGGAGGGCCCCAAATACGCAGTATTTT. Protein: CASSLLGGRAPNTQYF.

The table lists this clonotype with many counts. V gene TRBV20-1 combines with J gene TRBJ2-2, with D tentatively TRBD2 (6 bases). The CDR3 loop spans 14 amino acids. Looked up from germline, CDR1 is DFQATT and CDR2 is SNEGSKA (reference sequence). Trimming removed 0 bases at V and 5 bases at J, with 10 bases between. Here the CDR3 DNA reads TGCAGTGCTAGAGAGGCAGGGAGGACCGGGGAGCTGTTTTTT. It encodes CSAREAGRTGELFF.

This clonotype was observed a few times. The chain carries TRBV6-1 and TRBJ2-2, with 8 bases aligning to TRBD1. Germline V gene sequence: CDR1 MNHNS, CDR2 SASEGT. CDR3 length equals 15 residues. Trimming took 5 bases from V and 3 from J; bases not matched to a gene: 5. The CDR3 region is CASSRQGLDTGELFF. The DNA for the CDR3 is TGTGCCAGCAGTCGACAGGGGTTGGACACCGGGGAGCTGTTTTTT.

A remark on this clonotype: This may come from a read error, since a much larger clone is one base off. V and J are TRBV5-1 and TRBJ2-3; TRBD1 matches at 8 bases. This CDR3 has 15 amino acids. Germline V gene sequence: CDR1 SGHRS, CDR2 YFSETQ. The CDR3 protein is CAISFGTGGTDTQYF. The CDR3 coding sequence is TGCGCCATCAGCTTCGGGACAGGTGGCACAGATACGCAGTATTTT.